These 20 T cell receptor beta chains were sequenced from one sample in a study of T cells in Graves' hyperthyroidism and ophthalmopathy. TCR beta CDR3 regions were amplified from RNA. Researchers ran a first-round RT-PCR on the TCR CDR3 using the HTBI primer set. TCRdb fed the multiplex PCR reads into MiXCR, producing one record per CDR3 protein. The sample lists approximately 510,000 distinct CDR3 sequences; about 45% were seen once. Sequenced input: peripheral blood or thyroid tissue (not recorded which). The receptors were gathered from an adult woman with Graves' disease, either hyperthyroidism or ophthalmopathy (not recorded which).

V gene TRBV10-3 combines with J gene TRBJ2-5, with TRBD2 matching 9 bases. CDR3 length: 13 amino acids. V gave up 10 bases and J gave up 5 bases; unmatched junction bases: 8. Germline V lookup: CDR1 ENHRY, CDR2 SYGVKD. This chain's CDR3 is CATFSGRGETQYF. The CDR3 region has the DNA TGTGCCACTTTTAGCGGGAGAGGGGAGACCCAGTACTTC.

This clonotype was seen more than once but under ten times. The rearrangement joins TRBV4-1 to TRBJ2-7; 8 bases match TRBD2. The CDR3 extends over 15 amino acids. Germline V gives CDR1 MGHRA, CDR2 YSYEKL. The trim removed 4 bases at V and 5 bases at J, leaving 10 bases unmatched. The CDR3 reads CASSRSSGRVNEQYF. In nucleotides, the CDR3 is TGCGCCAGCAGCCGCTCTAGCGGGCGGGTAAACGAGCAGTACTTC.

This clonotype was counted many times. The chain links TRBV5-1 to TRBJ2-7, with 7 bases lining up with TRBD1. The CDR3 is 15 amino acids. V lost 3 bases to trimming and J lost 4 bases; unmatched junction nucleotides: 10. Germline-derived CDR1 and CDR2 are SGHRS and YFSETQ. CDR3 region: CASSWGDRAAYEQYF. CDR3 in DNA: TGCGCCAGCAGCTGGGGAGACAGGGCTGCTTACGAGCAGTACTTC.

The chain recombines TRBV20-1 with TRBJ1-1, with D hard to call. Per germline, CDR1 DFQATT and CDR2 SNEGSKA (reference sequence). V was clipped by 2 bases and J by 8 bases, with 6 bases between them. The CDR3 consists of 10 residues. CDR3 loop: CSARFPEAFF. CDR3 nucleotides: TGCAGTGCTAGATTCCCGGAAGCTTTCTTT.

The chain couples TRBV5-1 to TRBJ1-4; the match to TRBD1 covers 9 bases. The germline gives CDR1 SGHRS, CDR2 YFSETQ. The CDR3 sequence is 14 residues long. The V segment lost 4 bases and the J segment 8 bases; nucleotides outside the gene matches: 6. Here the CDR3 DNA reads TGCGCCAGCAGCCGGGACAGGGAGCAAGAAAAACTGTTTTTT. Protein product: CASSRDREQEKLFF.

V gene TRBV7-2 combines with J gene TRBJ1-6; a weak D match, TRBD1 (5 bases). This CDR3 region has 19 residues. Trimming took 5 bases from V and 0 from J, leaving 20 bases between them. Germline lookup yields CDR1 SGHTA and CDR2 FQGNSA. The CDR3: CASSRLGLGGSSYNSPLHF. CDR3 in DNA: TGTGCCAGCAGCCGTCTAGGGCTCGGGGGAAGCTCCTATAATTCACCCCTCCACTTT.

The chain employs TRBV24-1 and TRBJ1-4, with D possibly matching TRBD1 (6 bases). The CDR3 spans 12 residues. CDR1 KGHDR and CDR2 SFDVKD come from the germline V gene. Written as DNA, the CDR3 is TGTGCTAGAGGTGTAGGGGGTGAAAAACTGTTTTTT. Residues: CARGVGGEKLFF.

The chain employs TRBV7-6 and TRBJ1-5; TRBD1 is a possible D gene (6 bases). V dropped 2 bases and J dropped 11 bases, with 22 bases sitting between them. This CDR3 is 16 amino acids long. Germline V lookup: CDR1 SGHVS, CDR2 FNYEAQ. This chain's CDR3 is CASSLKFGTTEETQHF. The DNA for the CDR3 is TGTGCCAGCAGCTTAAAGTTTGGGACAACGGAAGAGACCCAGCATTTT.

This clonotype was counted ten times or more. The V call is TRBV15, the J call TRBJ1-6; no clear D gene. The CDR3 contains 13 residues. With 3 bases removed from V and 10 bases from J, the gap between germline ends came to 10 bases. Germline assignment: CDR1 LNHNV and CDR2 YYDKDF (reference sequence). The CDR3 here is CATSRIAGSPLHF. The CDR3 DNA reads TGTGCCACCAGCAGGATCGCCGGGTCACCCCTCCACTTT.

At least ten counts were recorded for this clonotype. The gene calls are TRBV7-9 and TRBJ2-5, with 10 bases lining up with TRBD1. CDR3 length: 14 residues. J was trimmed by 4 bases and V by 5 bases; bases with no gene match: 4. Germline V gene lookup returns CDR1 SEHNR and CDR2 FQNEAQ (reference sequence). CDR3 loop: CASSHRDRGETQYF. CDR3 nucleotide sequence: TGTGCCAGCAGCCACCGGGACAGGGGAGAGACCCAGTACTTC.

This sequence joins TRBV6-2 or TRBV6-3 and TRBJ2-2, with a tentative D call TRBD1 (8 bases). The length of the CDR3 is 15 residues. V lost 10 bases, J lost 2 bases, and 17 bases lay in between. Germline CDR1 and CDR2: MNHEY and SVGEGT. CDR3 region: CATKTGEGNTGELFF. The DNA of the CDR3 is TGTGCCACGAAGACAGGGGAGGGAAACACCGGGGAGCTGTTTTTT.

V and J are TRBV19 and TRBJ1-1, with 10 bases matching TRBD1. Looked up from germline, CDR1 is LNHDA and CDR2 is SQIVND (reference sequence). This CDR3 has 17 amino acids. V gave up 5 bases and J gave up 0 bases; unmatched junction bases: 9. Here the CDR3 DNA reads TGTGCCAGTAGTCGGGAGACAGGGGGCCACATGAACACTGAAGCTTTCTTT. Its protein product is CASSRETGGHMNTEAFF.

The rearrangement uses TRBV7-9 and TRBJ2-3; 9 bases agree with TRBD2. The trim removed 7 bases at V and 4 bases at J, leaving 6 bases unmatched. Germline loops: CDR1 SEHNR, CDR2 FQNEAQ (reference sequence). The CDR3 sequence is 14 residues long. The CDR3, as DNA: TGTGCCAGCACCCTGGCGGGAGGGCCAGATACGCAGTATTTT. Amino acids: CASTLAGGPDTQYF.

This clonotype was observed many times. This sequence joins TRBV15 and TRBJ1-2, with 8 nucleotides matching TRBD1. In germline, CDR1 is LNHNV, CDR2 YYDKDF (reference sequence). Trimming took 0 bases from V and 0 from J; bases not matched to a gene: 9. CDR3 size: 18 residues. In nucleotides, the CDR3 is TGTGCCACCAGCAGAGATAGCGGACAGGGCCCAGCTAACTATGGCTACACCTTC. Its translation: CATSRDSGQGPANYGYTF.

The genes are TRBV4-1 and TRBJ2-7; 7 bases align to TRBD2. There are 16 residues in the CDR3. The germline CDR1 and CDR2 sequences are MGHRA and YSYEKL. With 3 bases clipped from V and 6 bases from J, the junction kept 14 bases outside the gene matches. CDR3 coding DNA: TGCGCCAGCAGCCAGGCCGACCAACTAGCGAGTGGCGAGCAGTACTTC. Translating gives CASSQADQLASGEQYF.

For this clonotype: The junction and the germline gene differ at one end; a read error may be behind it. The chain has TRBV5-8 and TRBJ2-7, with 9 bases fitting TRBD1. CDR1 SGHTS and CDR2 YDEGEE come from the germline V gene. CDR3 size: 14 residues. CDR3 sequence (DNA): TGCGCCAGCAGCGAGGACAGGGGCGATCACGAGCAGTACTTC. Its protein product is CASSEDRGDHEQYF.

This clonotype was observed at least ten times. Mismatch with germline at one junction end may stem from a read error. DNA of the CDR3: TGCGCCAGCAGTCCAGGACTAGCGGGACAAGAGACCCAGTACTTC. Translating it yields CASSPGLAGQETQYF. The chain couples TRBV5-4 to TRBJ2-5, with 12 bases lining up with TRBD2. The CDR3 extends over 15 amino acids. The germline CDR1 and CDR2 sequences are SGHNT and YYREEE (reference sequence).

This rearrangement joins TRBV7-6 to TRBJ2-5, with 14 bases matching TRBD2. Germline assignment: CDR1 SGHVS and CDR2 FNYEAQ. CDR3 length equals 16 residues. V shed 3 bases and J 2 bases; nucleotides not matched to a gene: 2. Written as DNA, the CDR3 is TGTGCCAGCAGCTTCGGGACTAGCGGGAGACAAGAGACCCAGTACTTC. This encodes CASSFGTSGRQETQYF.

The chain employs TRBV29-1 and TRBJ2-5, with D unclear. V was shortened by 1 base and J by 5 bases, with 8 bases between the two germline ends. The germline gives CDR1 SQVTM, CDR2 ANQGSEA. This CDR3 spans 12 amino acids. The CDR3 sequence is CSVEGFRETQYF. Written as DNA, the CDR3 is TGCAGCGTTGAAGGGTTTCGGGAGACCCAGTACTTC.

Of note for this clonotype: At one end the junction does not follow the germline gene, possibly because of a read error. The chain couples TRBV13 to TRBJ2-7; 7 positions agree with TRBD2. The V gene's germline CDR1 is PRHDT and CDR2 FYEKMQ (reference sequence). This CDR3 contains 14 residues. In DNA, the CDR3 is TGCGCCAGCGGACGGCTGACTAGCCCCCACGAGCAGTACTTC. This gives the protein CASGRLTSPHEQYF. The entire variable domain, with the rest obtained from reference TRBV13 and TRBJ2-7, is as follows: AAGVIQSPRHLIKEKRETATLKCYPIPRHDTVYWYQQGPGQDPQFLISFYEKMQSDKGSIPDRFSAQQFSDYHSELNMSSLELGDSALYFCASGRLTSPHEQYFGPGTRLTVT.